These T cell receptor beta chains were read from a single sample in a study of blood T cell repertoires in COVID-19. The data were produced by immunoSEQ multiplex PCR, yet TCRdb's version contains in-frame clones alone and is incomplete. The sample contains roughly 200,000 clones, roughly 84% of which appear only once. The specimen sequenced was PBMCs or T cells enriched from blood (not recorded which). These receptor sequences come from a young woman who had been exposed to COVID-19. The CDR3 runs from the conserved cysteine through the conserved F or W. Each record gives: V gene, D gene, CDR3 length, J gene, clone size, CDR3 protein, CDR3 DNA. D genes are given only for firm matches. Clone size is shown for a subset of rows, as once, few, many or a class of expanded clone.

TRBV4-1	TRBD2	16	TRBJ2-3	.	CASSQDGLADTDTQYF	TGCGCCAGCAGCCAAGACGGACTAGCGGACACAGATACGCAGTATTTT
TRBV30	.	13	TRBJ2-5	.	CAWSGGAGETQYF	TGTGCCTGGAGTGGCGGGGCCGGTGAGACCCAGTACTTC
TRBV29-1	.	15	TRBJ1-5	.	CSVTQGNSVNQPQHF	TGCAGCGTTACACAGGGAAACAGTGTAAATCAGCCCCAGCATTTT
TRBV11-2	TRBD2	15	TRBJ2-1	.	CASSLGGGGANEQFF	TGTGCCAGCAGCTTAGGCGGCGGGGGGGCCAATGAGCAGTTCTTC
TRBV6-5	.	12	TRBJ1-4	.	CASGTGNEKLFF	TGTGCCAGCGGAACGGGTAATGAAAAACTGTTTTTT
TRBV30	.	13	TRBJ1-5	.	CAWSTGSNQPQHF	TGTGCCTGGAGTACAGGGTCAAATCAGCCCCAGCATTTT
TRBV29-1	.	14	TRBJ1-1	.	CSVAVNTVNTEAFF	TGCAGCGTTGCAGTGAACACCGTGAACACTGAAGCTTTCTTT
TRBV2	TRBD2	15	TRBJ2-3	.	CASSELSGGTDTQYF	TGTGCCAGCAGTGAACTTAGCGGGGGCACAGATACGCAGTATTTT
TRBV18	.	14	TRBJ1-5	.	CASSRQGGNQPQHF	TGTGCCAGCTCACGCCAGGGTGGGAATCAGCCCCAGCATTTT
TRBV2	TRBD1	14	TRBJ1-6	.	CASSEGTGRSPLHF	TGTGCCAGCAGTGAAGGGACAGGGCGTTCACCCCTCCACTTT
TRBV5-1	.	14	TRBJ1-1	.	CASSLEAGSRGAFF	TGCGCCAGCAGCTTGGAGGCCGGGTCCAGGGGCGCTTTCTTT
TRBV30	.	15	TRBJ1-1	once	CAWSVFGIPDTEAFF	TGTGCCTGGAGTGTCTTCGGGATCCCGGACACTGAAGCTTTCTTT
TRBV5-1	.	16	TRBJ2-7	.	CASSLYPVGESYEQYF	TGCGCCAGCAGCTTGTATCCGGTTGGGGAGTCCTACGAGCAGTACTTC
TRBV7-9	TRBD1	15	TRBJ2-7	once	CASSIRQGGTYEQYF	TGTGCCAGCAGCATCAGACAGGGGGGAACCTACGAGCAGTACTTC
TRBV7-9	TRBD1	16	TRBJ2-1	.	CASRPTGQGDYNEQFF	TGTGCCAGCAGACCTACCGGACAGGGTGACTACAATGAGCAGTTCTTC
TRBV7-2	.	12	TRBJ2-3	.	CASSIDRDTQYF	TGTGCCAGCAGTATTGACAGAGATACGCAGTATTTT
TRBV4-1	TRBD1	15	TRBJ1-6	.	CASSGIGGQNSPLHF	TGCGCCAGCAGCGGAATAGGGGGCCAGAATTCACCCCTCCACTTT
TRBV4-2	TRBD2	15	TRBJ2-1	.	CPPRPDGGGNNEQFF	TGTCCCCCCCGCCCCGACGGGGGGGGGAACAATGAGCAGTTCTTC
TRBV15	.	14	TRBJ1-3	.	CATSRALAGNTIYF	TGTGCCACCAGCAGAGCCTTAGCTGGAAACACCATATATTTT
TRBV7-2	.	13	TRBJ1-5	.	CASSLRGNQPQHF	TGTGCCAGCAGCTTAAGGGGAAATCAGCCCCAGCATTTT
TRBV19	.	16	TRBJ1-4	.	CASSIARAVSNEKLFF	TGTGCCAGTAGTATTGCGCGCGCGGTTTCTAATGAAAAACTGTTTTTT
TRBV19	TRBD1	15	TRBJ1-1	.	CASSMGDRPNTEAFF	TGTGCCAGTAGTATGGGGGACAGACCGAACACTGAAGCTTTCTTT
TRBV5-8	.	13	TRBJ1-2	.	CASLGLRVHGYTF	TGTGCCAGCTTGGGCCTGCGGGTTCATGGCTACACCTTC
TRBV19	.	14	TRBJ1-5	few	CASSNLLSNQPQHF	TGTGCCAGTAGTAACCTACTTAGCAATCAGCCCCAGCATTTT
TRBV3-1/TRBV3-2	TRBD1	16	TRBJ1-1	.	CASSRDRGMSDTEAFF	TGTGCCAGCAGTCGTGACAGGGGCATGAGTGACACTGAAGCTTTCTTT